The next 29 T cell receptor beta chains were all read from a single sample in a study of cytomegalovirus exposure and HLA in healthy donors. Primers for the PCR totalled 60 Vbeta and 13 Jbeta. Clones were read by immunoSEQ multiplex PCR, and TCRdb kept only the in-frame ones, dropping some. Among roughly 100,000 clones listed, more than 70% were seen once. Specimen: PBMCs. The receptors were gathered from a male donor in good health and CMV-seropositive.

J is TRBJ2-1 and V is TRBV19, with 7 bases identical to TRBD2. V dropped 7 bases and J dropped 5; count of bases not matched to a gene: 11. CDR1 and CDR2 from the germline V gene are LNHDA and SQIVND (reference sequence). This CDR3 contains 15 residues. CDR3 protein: CASIARASGNNEQFF. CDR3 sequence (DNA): TGTGCCAGTATTGCTCGGGCTAGCGGAAACAATGAGCAGTTCTTC.

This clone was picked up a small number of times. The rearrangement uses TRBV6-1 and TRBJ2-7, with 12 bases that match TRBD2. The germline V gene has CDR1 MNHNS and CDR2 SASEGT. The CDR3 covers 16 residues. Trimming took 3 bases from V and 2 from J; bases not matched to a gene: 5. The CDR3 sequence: CASSDPLAGGPYEQYF. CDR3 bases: TGTGCCAGCAGTGACCCACTAGCGGGAGGCCCCTACGAGCAGTACTTC.

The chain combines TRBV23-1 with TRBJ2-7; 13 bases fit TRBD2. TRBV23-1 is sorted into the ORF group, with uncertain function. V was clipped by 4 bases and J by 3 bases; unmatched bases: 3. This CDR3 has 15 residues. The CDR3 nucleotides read TGCGCCAGCAGTCTACTAGCGGGAGGGTTCTACGAGCAGTACTTC. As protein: CASSLLAGGFYEQYF.

This CDR3 is CASSLTGYNTDTQYF. DNA of the CDR3: TGTGCCAGCAGCTTGACAGGGTACAACACAGATACGCAGTATTTT. V and J are TRBV5-4 and TRBJ2-3; possibly TRBD1 for D (6 bases). The CDR3 loop spans 15 amino acids. V lost 1 base and J lost 2, with 11 bases in between. Germline V gene data show CDR1 as SGHNT and CDR2 as YYREEE (reference sequence).

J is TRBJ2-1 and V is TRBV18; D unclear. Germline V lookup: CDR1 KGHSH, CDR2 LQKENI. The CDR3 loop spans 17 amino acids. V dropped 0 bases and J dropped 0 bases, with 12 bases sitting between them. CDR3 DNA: TGTGCCAGCTCACCACCTCTCACGGGTAGCTCCTACAATGAGCAGTTCTTC. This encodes CASSPPLTGSSYNEQFF.

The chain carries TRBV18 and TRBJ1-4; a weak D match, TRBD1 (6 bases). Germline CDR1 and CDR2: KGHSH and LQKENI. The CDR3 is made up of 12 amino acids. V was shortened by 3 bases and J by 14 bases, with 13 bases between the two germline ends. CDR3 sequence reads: CASSPGTPTLFF. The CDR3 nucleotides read TGTGCCAGCTCACCTGGGACACCGACGCTGTTTTTT.

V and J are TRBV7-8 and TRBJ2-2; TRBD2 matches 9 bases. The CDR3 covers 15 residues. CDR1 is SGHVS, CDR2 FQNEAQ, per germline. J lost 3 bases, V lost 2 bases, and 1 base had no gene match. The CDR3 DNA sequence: TGTGCCAGCAGCTTACTAGCGGGGTACACCGGGGAGCTGTTTTTT. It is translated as CASSLLAGYTGELFF.

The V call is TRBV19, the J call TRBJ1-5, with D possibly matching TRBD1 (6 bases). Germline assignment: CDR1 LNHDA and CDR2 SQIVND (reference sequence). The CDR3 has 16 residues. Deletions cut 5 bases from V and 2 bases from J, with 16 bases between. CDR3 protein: CASSSDSLRGNQPQHF. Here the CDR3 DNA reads TGTGCCAGTAGTTCGGACAGTCTAAGGGGCAATCAGCCCCAGCATTTT.

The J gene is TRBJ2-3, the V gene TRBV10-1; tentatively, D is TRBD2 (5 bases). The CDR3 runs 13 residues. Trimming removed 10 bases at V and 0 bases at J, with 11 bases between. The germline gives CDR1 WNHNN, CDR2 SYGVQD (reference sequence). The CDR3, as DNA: TGCGCCATGAGGGCATTTAGCACAGATACGCAGTATTTT. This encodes CAMRAFSTDTQYF.

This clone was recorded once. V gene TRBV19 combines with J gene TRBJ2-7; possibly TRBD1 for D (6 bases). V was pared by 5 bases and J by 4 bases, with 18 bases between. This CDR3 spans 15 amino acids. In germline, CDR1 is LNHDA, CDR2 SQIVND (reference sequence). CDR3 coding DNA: TGTGCCAGTAGTCCCCCAGGGGCCATGTCATACGAGCAGTACTTC. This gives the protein CASSPPGAMSYEQYF.

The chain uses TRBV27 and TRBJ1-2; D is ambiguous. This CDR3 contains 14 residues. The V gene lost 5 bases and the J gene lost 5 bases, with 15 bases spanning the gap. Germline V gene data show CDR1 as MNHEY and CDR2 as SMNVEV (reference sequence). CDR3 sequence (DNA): TGTGCCAGCAGTCTCCAGCGCTCAAGGTATGGCTACACCTTC. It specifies CASSLQRSRYGYTF.

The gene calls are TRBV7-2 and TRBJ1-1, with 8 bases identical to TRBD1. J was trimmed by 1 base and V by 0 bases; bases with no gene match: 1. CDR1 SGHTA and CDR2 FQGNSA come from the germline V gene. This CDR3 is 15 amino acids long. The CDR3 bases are TGTGCCAGCAGCTTAGCGGGACAGGAGAACACTGAAGCTTTCTTT. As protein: CASSLAGQENTEAFF.

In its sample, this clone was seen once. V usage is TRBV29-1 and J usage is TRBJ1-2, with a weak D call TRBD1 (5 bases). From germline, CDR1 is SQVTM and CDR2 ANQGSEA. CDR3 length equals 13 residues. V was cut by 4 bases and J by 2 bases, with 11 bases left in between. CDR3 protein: CSVVSPGNYGYTF. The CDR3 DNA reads TGCAGCGTTGTTAGTCCAGGGAACTATGGCTACACCTTC.

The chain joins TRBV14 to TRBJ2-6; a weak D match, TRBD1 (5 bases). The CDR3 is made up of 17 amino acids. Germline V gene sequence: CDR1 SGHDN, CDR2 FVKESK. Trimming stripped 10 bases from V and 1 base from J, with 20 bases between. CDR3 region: CANKNRFHSSGANVLTF. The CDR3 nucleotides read TGTGCCAACAAAAACAGGTTTCACAGTTCTGGGGCCAACGTCCTGACTTTC.

The CDR3 region is CASRTGREAFF. DNA of the CDR3: TGCGCCAGCAGGACAGGGCGTGAAGCTTTCTTT. This chain uses TRBV4-1 with TRBJ1-1; the match to TRBD1 covers 7 bases. CDR3 length: 11 residues. Germline values: CDR1 MGHRA, CDR2 YSYEKL. The V segment lost 6 bases and the J segment 7 bases; nucleotides outside the gene matches: 2.

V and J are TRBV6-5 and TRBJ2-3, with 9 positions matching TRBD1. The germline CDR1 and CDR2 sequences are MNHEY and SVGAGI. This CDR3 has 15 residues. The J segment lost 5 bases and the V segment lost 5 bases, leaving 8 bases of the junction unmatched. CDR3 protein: CASSLMPGQGDTQYF. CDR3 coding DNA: TGTGCCAGCAGTCTAATGCCGGGACAGGGAGATACGCAGTATTTT.

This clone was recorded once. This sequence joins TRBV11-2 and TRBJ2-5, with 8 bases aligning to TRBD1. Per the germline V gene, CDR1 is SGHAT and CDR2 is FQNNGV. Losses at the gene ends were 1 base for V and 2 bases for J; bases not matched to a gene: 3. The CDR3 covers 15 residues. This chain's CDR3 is CASSLGGQEQETQYF. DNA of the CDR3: TGTGCCAGCAGCTTAGGGGGACAGGAACAAGAGACCCAGTACTTC.

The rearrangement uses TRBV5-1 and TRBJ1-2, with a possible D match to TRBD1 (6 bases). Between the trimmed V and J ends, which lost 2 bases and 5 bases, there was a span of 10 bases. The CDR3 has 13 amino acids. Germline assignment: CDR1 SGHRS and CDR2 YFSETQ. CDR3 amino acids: CASSFGQQYGYTF. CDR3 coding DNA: TGCGCCAGCAGCTTTGGACAGCAGTATGGCTACACCTTC. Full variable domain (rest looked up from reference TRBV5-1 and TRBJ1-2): KAGVTQTPRYLIKTRGQQVTLSCSPISGHRSVSWYQQTPGQGLQFLFEYFSETQRNKGNFPGRFSGRQFSNSRSEMNVSTLELGDSALYLCASSFGQQYGYTFGSGTRLTVV.

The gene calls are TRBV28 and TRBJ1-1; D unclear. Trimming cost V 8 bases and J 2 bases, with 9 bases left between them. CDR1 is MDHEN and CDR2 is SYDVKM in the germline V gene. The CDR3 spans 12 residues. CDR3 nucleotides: TGTGCCAGCGGCTGGTTTAACACTGAAGCTTTCTTT. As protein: CASGWFNTEAFF.

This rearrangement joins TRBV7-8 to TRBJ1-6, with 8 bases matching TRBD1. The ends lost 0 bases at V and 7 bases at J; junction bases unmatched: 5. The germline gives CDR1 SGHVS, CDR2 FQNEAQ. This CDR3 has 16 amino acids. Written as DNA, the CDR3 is TGTGCCAGCAGCTTAGCGGACAGGGCTTTCAATTCACCCCTCCACTTT. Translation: CASSLADRAFNSPLHF.

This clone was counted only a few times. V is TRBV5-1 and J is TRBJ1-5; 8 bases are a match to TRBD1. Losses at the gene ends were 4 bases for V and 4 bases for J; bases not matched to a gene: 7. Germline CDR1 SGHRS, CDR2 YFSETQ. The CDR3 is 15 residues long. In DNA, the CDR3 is TGCGCCAGCAGCAAAGACAGGGGTGCGAATCAGCCCCAGCATTTT. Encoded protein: CASSKDRGANQPQHF.

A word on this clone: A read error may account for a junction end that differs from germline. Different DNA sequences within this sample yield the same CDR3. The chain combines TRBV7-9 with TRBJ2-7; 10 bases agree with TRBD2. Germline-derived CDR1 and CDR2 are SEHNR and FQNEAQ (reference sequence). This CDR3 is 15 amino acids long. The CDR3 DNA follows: TGCGCCAGCAGCCAAGAGCCTAGCGGGAGCTACGAGCAGTACTTC. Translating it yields CASSQEPSGSYEQYF.

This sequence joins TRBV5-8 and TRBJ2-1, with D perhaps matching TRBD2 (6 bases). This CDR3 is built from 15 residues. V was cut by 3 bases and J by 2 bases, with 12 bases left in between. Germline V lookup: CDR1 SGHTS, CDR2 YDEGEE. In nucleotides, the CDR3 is TGTGCCAGCAGCTCCGGGAGATTCACCTACAATGAGCAGTTCTTC. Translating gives CASSSGRFTYNEQFF.

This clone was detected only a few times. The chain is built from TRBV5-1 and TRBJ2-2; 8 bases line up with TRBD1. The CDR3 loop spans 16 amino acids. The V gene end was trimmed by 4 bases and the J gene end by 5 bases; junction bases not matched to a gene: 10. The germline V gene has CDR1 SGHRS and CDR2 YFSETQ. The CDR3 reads CASSPGQGIETGELFF. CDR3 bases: TGCGCCAGCAGCCCCGGACAGGGAATAGAAACCGGGGAGCTGTTTTTT.

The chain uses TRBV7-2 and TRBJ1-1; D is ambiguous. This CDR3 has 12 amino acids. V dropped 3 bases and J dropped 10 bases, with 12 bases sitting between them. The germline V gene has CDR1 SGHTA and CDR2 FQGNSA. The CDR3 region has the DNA TGTGCCAGCAGCTTTGGGCCTCTTCGAGCTTTCTTT. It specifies CASSFGPLRAFF.

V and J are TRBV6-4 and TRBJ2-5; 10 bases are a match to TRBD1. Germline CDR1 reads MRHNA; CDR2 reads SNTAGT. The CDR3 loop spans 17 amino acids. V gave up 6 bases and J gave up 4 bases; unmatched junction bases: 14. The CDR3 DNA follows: TGTGCCAGCAGGGAACCTCTCCGACAGGGGGCGGGAGAGACCCAGTACTTC. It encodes CASREPLRQGAGETQYF.

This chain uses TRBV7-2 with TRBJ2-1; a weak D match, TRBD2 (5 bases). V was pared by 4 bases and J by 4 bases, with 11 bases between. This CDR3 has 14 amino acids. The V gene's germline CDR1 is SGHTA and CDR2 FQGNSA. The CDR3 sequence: CASSSSRGYNEQFF. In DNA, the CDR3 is TGTGCCAGCAGCTCAAGCAGAGGGTACAATGAGCAGTTCTTC.

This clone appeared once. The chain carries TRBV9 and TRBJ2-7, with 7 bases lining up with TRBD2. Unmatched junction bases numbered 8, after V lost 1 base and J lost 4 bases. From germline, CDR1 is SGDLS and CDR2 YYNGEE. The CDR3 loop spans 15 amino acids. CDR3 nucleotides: TGTGCCAGCAGCGTATCTACTAGCGAAACTTACGAGCAGTACTTC. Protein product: CASSVSTSETYEQYF.

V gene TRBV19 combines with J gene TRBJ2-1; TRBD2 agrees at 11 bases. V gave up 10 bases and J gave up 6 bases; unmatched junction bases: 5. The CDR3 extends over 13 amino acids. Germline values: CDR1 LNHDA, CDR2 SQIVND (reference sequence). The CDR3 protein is CATGLAGTNEQFF. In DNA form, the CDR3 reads TGTGCCACCGGACTAGCGGGTACCAATGAGCAGTTCTTC.